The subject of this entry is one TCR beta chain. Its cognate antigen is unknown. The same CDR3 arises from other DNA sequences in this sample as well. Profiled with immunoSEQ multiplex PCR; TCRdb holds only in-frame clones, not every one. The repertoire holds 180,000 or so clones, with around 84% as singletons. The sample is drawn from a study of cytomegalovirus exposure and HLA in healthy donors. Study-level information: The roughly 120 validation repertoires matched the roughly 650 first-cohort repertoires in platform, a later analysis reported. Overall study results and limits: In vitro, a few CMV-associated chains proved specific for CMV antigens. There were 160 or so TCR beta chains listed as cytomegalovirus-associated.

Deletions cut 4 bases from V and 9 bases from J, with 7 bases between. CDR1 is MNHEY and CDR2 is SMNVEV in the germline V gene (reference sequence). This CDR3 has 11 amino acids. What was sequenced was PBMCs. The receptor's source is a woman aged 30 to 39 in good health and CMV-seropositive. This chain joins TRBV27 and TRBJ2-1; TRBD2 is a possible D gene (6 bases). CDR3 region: CASSWGGEQFF. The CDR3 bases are TGTGCCAGCAGTTGGGGAGGTGAGCAGTTCTTC.